This TCR beta chain was recovered during a study of PD-1 blockade in mismatch repair-deficient tumors. Study background: Enrolled about 2013-2016, patients had progressing, pretreated mismatch repair-deficient cancers of 11 to 13 types.

The CDR3 extends over 16 amino acids. Germline V CDR1 and CDR2: ENHRY, SYGVKD. J gave up 2 bases and V 2 bases, and 3 bases lay outside the gene matches. Study results and caveats: After pembrolizumab, tumor-resident clones rose rapidly, then generally contracted before radiologic responses.

The TCR-sequenced patients were a few responders to pembrolizumab. A note on this clone: Its antigen is not identified.

Only in-frame clones appear in the TCRdb table, and some are missing; sequencing was by immunoSEQ multiplex PCR. The table lists about 120,000 clones, about 88% of them singletons. The chain combines TRBV10-3 with TRBJ2-3; TRBD2 matches 11 bases. The sequencing used peripheral blood, collected 44 weeks after starting pembrolizumab. The TCR comes from an adult with mismatch repair-deficient cancer. The CDR3 loop reads CAISEGTSGYTDTQYF. As DNA, the CDR3 is TGTGCCATCAGTGAGGGGACTAGCGGCTACACAGATACGCAGTATTTT.